These 2 T cell receptor beta chains were sequenced from one sample in a study of response to subunit inactivated influenza vaccine. TCRdb re-analysed the RT-PCR reads in MiXCR, keeping a single row per CDR3 protein. The sample consists of about 780,000 distinct CDR3 sequences, around a sixth of them appearing once. Here the sequenced sample was PBMCs from blood, taken more than 4 days after vaccination. The receptor set was obtained from a man aged 45-60 years who received an inactivated influenza vaccine.

This clonotype has ten or more counts. The rearrangement uses TRBV18 and TRBJ1-5, with 8 nucleotides matching TRBD1. V lost 6 bases, J lost 2 bases, and 3 bases stayed unmatched. The CDR3 runs 14 residues. CDR1 is KGHSH, CDR2 LQKENI, per germline. The CDR3 DNA reads TGTGCCAGCTCGGAGACAGGGGGCAATCAGCCCCAGCATTTT. It is translated as CASSETGGNQPQHF.

This rearrangement joins TRBV9 to TRBJ2-1; D unclear. CDR1 is SGDLS and CDR2 is YYNGEE in the germline V gene. The V end lost 0 bases, the J end lost 6 bases, and 10 bases lay between the germline ends. The CDR3 contains 14 residues. The CDR3 nucleotides read TGTGCCAGCAGCGTAGAGGCAGGATCCAATGAGCAGTTCTTC. Residues: CASSVEAGSNEQFF.